This T cell receptor beta chain was retrieved from a study of CD8 T cells in ankylosing spondylitis. The study, taken as a whole, reports: Reported data indicate significant enrichment of disease-linked clones within matched ankylosing spondylitis synovial fluid.

The CDR3 spans 14 residues. From germline, CDR1 is SSHAT and CDR2 FNYEAQ (reference sequence). Scientists made TCR beta libraries using quantitative 5'-RACE with molecular barcodes. TCRdb ran MiXCR on the 5' RACE reads and lists one entry per CDR3 protein. The data contain about 130,000 distinct CDR3 sequences, around 6.6% of them seen just once; the ten biggest clones take up around 12%. This clonotype was seen repeatedly, ten times or more. Its antigen is not known. Sequence at one end of the junction differs from germline and may be a read error. This clonotype originated in a female donor with ankylosing spondylitis or in good health (not recorded which). The sequencing input was blood, either unsorted or a sorted T cell fraction (not recorded which). V is TRBV7-7 and J is TRBJ1-3; 8 nucleotides align to TRBD1. CDR3 in amino acids: CASSSGTGGSTIYF. In DNA form, the CDR3 reads TGTGCTAGCAGCTCCGGGACAGGAGGCAGCACCATATATTTT.